This T cell receptor (beta chain) was recorded in a study of tumor and adjacent non-tumor tissue in lung cancer. Study summary: Around 4 million productive TCRbeta reads were obtained per sample on average. Regarding the study as a whole: Top 100 clones took a larger repertoire share in normal lung.

This sample's RNA came from whole unsorted tissue. Distant lung tissue was collected more than 3 cm away from the tumor edge. Remarks on this clonotype: Its antigen is still unknown.

A modified ARM-PCR protocol with three rounds of nested PCR amplified TCRbeta. TCRdb used MiXCR to reprocess the multiplex PCR reads, holding one entry per CDR3 protein. The table has approximately 79,000 distinct CDR3 sequences, around 80% seen once; the top ten hold 40%. This CDR3 is 17 amino acids long. V was trimmed by 2 bases and J by 3 bases, leaving 19 bases between them. CDR1 MNHNY and CDR2 SVGAGI come from the germline V gene (reference sequence). The chain joins TRBV6-6 to TRBJ1-1; D is unresolved. The sequenced sample was distant non-tumor lung tissue. The sequence was obtained from a man between 70 and 80 years old with non-small cell lung cancer. In DNA form, the CDR3 reads TGTGCCAGCAGTTACCCCGTTAGCTCAGAGTTGGACACTGAAGCTTTCTTT. Encoded protein: CASSYPVSSELDTEAFF.